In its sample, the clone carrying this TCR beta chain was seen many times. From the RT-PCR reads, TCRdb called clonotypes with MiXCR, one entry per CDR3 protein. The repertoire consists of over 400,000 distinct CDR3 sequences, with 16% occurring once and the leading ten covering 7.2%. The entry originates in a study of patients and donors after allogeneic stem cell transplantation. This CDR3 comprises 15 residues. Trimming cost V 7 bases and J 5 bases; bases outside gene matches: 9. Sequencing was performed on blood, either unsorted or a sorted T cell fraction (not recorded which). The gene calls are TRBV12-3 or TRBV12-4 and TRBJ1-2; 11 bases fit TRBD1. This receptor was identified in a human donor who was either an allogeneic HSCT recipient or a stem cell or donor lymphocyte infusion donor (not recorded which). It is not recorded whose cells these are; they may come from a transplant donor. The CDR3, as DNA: TGTGCCAGCACCATGGACCGGGACAGGGGGTATGGCTACACCTTC. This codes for CASTMDRDRGYGYTF.